Below, 8 T cell receptor beta chains from the same sample are listed, as sequenced in a study of OX40 agonist ivuxolimab in advanced cancers. Only in-frame clones appear in the TCRdb table, and some are missing; sequencing was by immunoSEQ multiplex PCR. There are 75,000 to 95,000 clones in the sample; 75% to 90% occur only once, and over 0.2% lies in the top ten. This specimen was CD4+ or CD8+ T cells sorted from blood, taken in a trial of the OX40 agonist ivuxolimab. These TCRs come from an adult with an advanced solid tumor such as melanoma, head and neck, liver or kidney cancer.

This chain links TRBV7-2 with TRBJ2-7; D is tentatively TRBD1 or TRBD2 (5 bases each). Trimming left V 5 bases short and J 6 bases short, with 11 bases between. Germline V CDR1 and CDR2: SGHTA, FQGNSA. The CDR3 length is 12 residues. The CDR3 nucleotides read TGTGCCAGCAGCGCCGCGAGGGGCGAGCAGTACTTC. Its protein is CASSAARGEQYF.

CDR3 bases: TGTGCCCGACAGAATCTTATTCGGGGAGCCTTAGAGGGCTACACCTTC. This encodes CARQNLIRGALEGYTF. The genes are TRBV6-8 and TRBJ1-2; D is perhaps TRBD1 (5 bases). V dropped 11 bases and J dropped 8 bases, with 30 bases sitting between them. Germline-derived CDR1 and CDR2 are MNHGY and SAAAGT. The CDR3 length is 16 residues.

The CDR3 here is CASSESPGGYTF. The CDR3 DNA is TGCGCCAGCAGTGAGTCCCCAGGCGGCTACACCTTC. The V call is TRBV10-2, the J call TRBJ1-2; D is unresolved. Germline lookup yields CDR1 WSHSY and CDR2 SAAADI. V gave up 0 bases and J gave up 8 bases, with 7 bases separating them. There are 12 residues in the CDR3.

This CDR3 is CASSSLGLAGEVEQYF. CDR3 nucleotides: TGTGCCAGCAGTTCCTTAGGACTAGCGGGAGAGGTCGAGCAGTACTTC. The chain employs TRBV27 and TRBJ2-7; TRBD2 agrees at 13 bases. The V and J ends lost 4 bases and 6 bases, in that order; junction bases with no gene match: 9. This CDR3 is built from 16 residues. Germline V lookup: CDR1 MNHEY, CDR2 SMNVEV (reference sequence).

The chain recombines TRBV4-1 with TRBJ1-4; no clear D. Germline loops: CDR1 MGHRA, CDR2 YSYEKL. The V gene lost 1 base and the J gene lost 14 bases, with 14 bases spanning the gap. CDR3 length equals 13 residues. In DNA, the CDR3 is TGCGCCAGCAGCCAAGGTGCCAGGCCCACTCTGTTTTTT. Residues: CASSQGARPTLFF.

The chain employs TRBV9 and TRBJ2-7, with D hard to call. V was clipped by 0 bases and J by 2 bases, with 9 bases between them. This CDR3 comprises 14 residues. Germline-derived CDR1 and CDR2 are SGDLS and YYNGEE. CDR3 protein: CASSVGNGPYEQYF. CDR3 nucleotide sequence: TGTGCCAGCAGCGTAGGGAACGGGCCCTACGAGCAGTACTTC.

This clone was seen once. In nucleotides, the CDR3 is TGTGCCAGCAGCTTAGGTAAAACCACCGACCCGGAGTTCTTC. Residues: CASSLGKTTDPEFF. The rearrangement links TRBV7-3 to TRBJ2-1, with D unresolved. The CDR3 loop spans 14 amino acids. V was trimmed by 2 bases and J by 14 bases, leaving 19 bases between them. The germline CDR1 and CDR2 sequences are SGHTA and FQGTGA.

J is TRBJ2-7 and V is TRBV5-5, with 8 bases aligning to TRBD1. Trimming cost V 2 bases and J 2 bases; bases outside gene matches: 0. The CDR3 loop spans 13 amino acids. Germline lookup yields CDR1 SGHKS and CDR2 YYEKEE (reference sequence). CDR3 loop: CASSLQGAYEQYV. CDR3 DNA: TGTGCCAGCAGCTTACAGGGGGCCTACGAGCAGTACGTC.